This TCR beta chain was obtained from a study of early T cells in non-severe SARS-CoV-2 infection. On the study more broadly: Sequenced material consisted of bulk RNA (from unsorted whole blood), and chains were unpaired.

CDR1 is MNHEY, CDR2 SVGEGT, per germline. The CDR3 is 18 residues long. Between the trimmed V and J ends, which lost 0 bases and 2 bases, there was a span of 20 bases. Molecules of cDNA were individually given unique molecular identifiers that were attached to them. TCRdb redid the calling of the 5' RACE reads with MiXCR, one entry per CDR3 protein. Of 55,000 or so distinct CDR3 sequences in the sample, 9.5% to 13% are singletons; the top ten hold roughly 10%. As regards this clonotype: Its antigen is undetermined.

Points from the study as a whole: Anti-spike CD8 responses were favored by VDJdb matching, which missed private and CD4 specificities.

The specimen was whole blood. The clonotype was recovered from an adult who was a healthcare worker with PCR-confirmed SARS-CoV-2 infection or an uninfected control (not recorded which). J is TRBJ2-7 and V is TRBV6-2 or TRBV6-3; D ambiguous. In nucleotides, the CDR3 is TGTGCCAGCAGTTACTCCCCATTGGGAAGGCCGCTAACCTACGAGCAGTACTTC. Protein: CASSYSPLGRPLTYEQYF.